This T cell receptor (beta chain) is from a study of human T cells and chemical hapten exposure. Whole-study findings and limits: Sensitization with DPC brought no change to TCRs above 1 in 1000 in frequency.

Notes on this clonotype: What it binds is unknown.

The study used a library that attached unique molecular identifiers to individual cDNA molecules. TCRdb fed the 5' RACE reads into MiXCR, producing one record per CDR3 protein. Among about 81,000 distinct CDR3 sequences, 15% to 20% were seen once, and the ten largest hold nearly 7%. It was from unfractionated whole blood that total RNA was extracted. The CDR3 length is 14 residues. In germline, CDR1 is SGDLS, CDR2 YYNGEE. V was shortened by 3 bases and J by 5 bases, with 14 bases between the two germline ends. The sequence came from a female donor in good health. This chain uses TRBV9 with TRBJ2-5, with D possibly TRBD1 on 5 matching bases. CDR3 sequence (DNA): TGTGCCAGCAGCGACCCAGGGCGGCGGGAGACCCAGTACTTC. This encodes CASSDPGRRETQYF.